The TCR beta chain described here comes from a study of molecular identifiers for immune sequencing clone quantification. At the level of the study: Within a replicate experiment, RNA obtained from either around 20,000 or 100,000 naive CD8 cells was divided into five aliquots, and four of those aliquots were then sequenced.

Naive CD8 T cells underwent sorting with the CD8+CD4-CCR7+CD45RA+ definition. Remarks on this clonotype: A single base separates this from a much larger clone, so it may be a read error.

The germline V gene has CDR1 SEHNR and CDR2 FQNEAQ (reference sequence). CDR3 length equals 12 residues. Methods described previously, with TCR primers listed, were used for bulk TCR libraries. TCRdb ran MiXCR on the PCR reads and lists one entry per CDR3 protein. The sample gives about 500,000 distinct CDR3 sequences, over 20% of which show up once; around 0.84% is in the top ten. V usage is TRBV7-9 and J usage is TRBJ1-1; the match to TRBD1 covers 7 bases. The TCR comes from a human donor in good health. Some libraries in this study had Jurkat cell RNA spiked in. Sequencing input: naive CD8+ T cells from blood, with Jurkat cell RNA spiked in. Subset noted: FACS-sorted CD8+CD4-CCR7+CD45RA+ naive T cells. This chain's CDR3 is CVSSQQGTEAFF. CDR3 nucleotides: TGTGTCAGCAGTCAACAGGGGACTGAAGCTTTCTTT.